This T cell receptor beta chain was retrieved from a study of T cells after posttransplantation cyclophosphamide. The CDR3 is 17 amino acids. Germline CDR1 SGHRS, CDR2 YFSETQ. V shed 0 bases and J 4 bases; nucleotides not matched to a gene: 12. Sequencing was performed with immunoSEQ multiplex PCR; in TCRdb, only in-frame clones are kept and a portion is missing. This sample has about 24,000 clones, each found more than once. There are many counts of this clone. Sequenced material: PBMCs. The receptor was isolated from a woman between 50 and 59 years old in good health, CMV-negative, and a related stem cell transplant donor. The genes are TRBV5-1 and TRBJ2-7; TRBD1 matches 8 bases. CDR3 protein: CASSLAGGDRRLYEQYF. DNA of the CDR3: TGCGCCAGCAGCTTGGCCGGTGGGGACAGGAGACTATACGAGCAGTACTTC.